This T cell receptor beta chain is from a study of T cell changes during pregnancy in multiple sclerosis. V lost 4 bases and J 1 base, leaving 5 bases between the germline ends. CDR3 length: 12 residues. From germline, CDR1 is SGHDT and CDR2 YYEEEE. Sequencing used immunoSEQ multiplex PCR; TCRdb keeps in-frame clones, though not all of them. This table has around 60,000 clones, 96% appearing once. The genes are TRBV5-6 and TRBJ1-1; D unresolved. The source material was CD8+ T cells from peripheral blood mononuclear cells, sampled after pregnancy. The clonotype comes from a female donor with multiple sclerosis, enrolled in a pregnancy study. CDR3 sequence (DNA): TGTGCCAGCAGCCCAGGGAACACTGAAGCTTTCTTT. Translated: CASSPGNTEAFF.